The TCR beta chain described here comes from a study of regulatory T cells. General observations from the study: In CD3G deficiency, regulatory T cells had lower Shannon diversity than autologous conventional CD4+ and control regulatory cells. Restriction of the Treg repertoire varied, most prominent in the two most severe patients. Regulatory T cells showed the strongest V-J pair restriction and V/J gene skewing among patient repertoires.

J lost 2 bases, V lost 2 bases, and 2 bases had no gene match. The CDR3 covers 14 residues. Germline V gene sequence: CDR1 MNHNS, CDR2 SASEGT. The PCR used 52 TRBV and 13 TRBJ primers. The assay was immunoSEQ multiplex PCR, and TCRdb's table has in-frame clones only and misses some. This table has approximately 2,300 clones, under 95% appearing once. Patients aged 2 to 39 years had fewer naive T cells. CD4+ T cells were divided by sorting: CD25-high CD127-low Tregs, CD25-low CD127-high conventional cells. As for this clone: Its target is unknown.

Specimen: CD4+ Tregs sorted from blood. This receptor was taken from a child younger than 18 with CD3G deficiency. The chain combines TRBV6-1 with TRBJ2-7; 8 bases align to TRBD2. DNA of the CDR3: TGTGCCAGCAGTGAATGGACTAGCCCCTACGAGCAGTACTTC. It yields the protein CASSEWTSPYEQYF.